This section outlines one TCR beta chain sequence together with its context. V was clipped by 5 bases and J by 8 bases, with 15 bases between them. This CDR3 has 13 amino acids. RNA, at about 0.5 to 1 ug, was reverse transcribed with random hexamers. Multiplex immunoSEQ PCR targeted 54 Vbeta and 13 Jbeta TCR beta segments. Each CDR3 protein gets one entry after TCRdb re-called the immunoSEQ multiplex PCR reads with MiXCR. Altogether more than 95,000 distinct CDR3 sequences are present, approximately 93% being singletons, with the ten largest covering 0.093%. This entry belongs to a study of CD8 T cells in Susac syndrome. CD8+ and CD4+ T cells taken from blood had their TCR beta sequenced. The authors negatively isolated CD8+ and CD4+ T cells and FACS-enriched TEMRA cells.

Material for sequencing was CD4+ T cells from PBMCs. The receptor comes from a human donor with multiple sclerosis. The V gene is TRBV12-3 or TRBV12-4, the J gene TRBJ1-2; the D gene is possibly TRBD1 (5 bases). The CDR3 here is CASSPPGVRGYTF. CDR3 sequence (DNA): TGTGCCAGCAGTCCCCCGGGGGTGCGGGGCTACACCTTC.